This TCR beta chain was sequenced for a study of cytomegalovirus exposure and HLA in healthy donors. CDR3 length equals 13 residues. Trimming took 8 bases from V and 4 from J; bases not matched to a gene: 8. Germline CDR1 SEHNR, CDR2 FQNEAQ (reference sequence). Assay used: immunoSEQ multiplex PCR; TCRdb lists only in-frame clones, some missing. The table has 110,000 to 150,000 clones, approximately 87% seen once. Points on this clone: Its antigen is not known.

Notes on the study in general: Listed as cytomegalovirus-associated were more than 150 TCR beta chains. In vitro confirmation showed a few CMV-associated chains to be CMV antigen specific.

The material sequenced was PBMCs. This clonotype originated in a man in his late teens or twenties in good health and CMV-seronegative. V and J are TRBV7-9 and TRBJ2-7; 7 nucleotides agree with TRBD1. CDR3 amino acids: CASEPGTAYEQYF. CDR3 bases: TGTGCCAGCGAACCTGGGACAGCTTACGAGCAGTACTTC.